This T cell receptor beta chain was captured in a study of T cell responses to AZD1222 COVID-19 vaccine. The CDR3 is 10 residues long. Looked up from germline, CDR1 is DFQATT and CDR2 is SNEGSKA (reference sequence). V lost 6 bases, J lost 6 bases, and 9 bases lay in between. This table comes from immunoSEQ multiplex PCR, and its TCRdb copy is limited to in-frame clones, with some not included. Among 110,000 to 150,000 clones, over 80% were seen once, and the ten largest hold 2.5% to 4%. Second doses were pooled across both intervals (about 4 or about 12 weeks). Study-level results: Receipt of two AZD1222 doses was followed by a rise in Spike-specific TCR breadth and depth. Repertoire sampling occurred only after the peak T cell response.

As concerns this clone: Antigen unknown.

The chain links TRBV20-1 to TRBJ2-7; no clear D. The sequence came from an adult who received the AZD1222 COVID-19 vaccine. Sequences were derived from peripheral blood, sampled 28 days after the second AZD1222 dose. This chain's CDR3 is CSAQDAEQYF. CDR3 DNA: TGCAGTGCCCAAGACGCCGAGCAGTACTTC.